Below, 17 T cell receptor beta chains from the same sample are listed, as sequenced in a study of blood T cell repertoires in COVID-19. Method: immunoSEQ multiplex PCR; TCRdb's copy keeps in-frame clones and lacks some. The table has about 300,000 clones, more than 75% seen once. Material for sequencing was PBMCs or T cells enriched from blood (not recorded which). All receptors derive from a man aged 30 to 45 who had recovered from COVID-19.

This chain joins TRBV7-9 and TRBJ2-7, with 7 bases that match TRBD2. The CDR3 sequence is 15 residues long. J lost 0 bases, V lost 5 bases, and 7 bases had no gene match. In germline, CDR1 is SEHNR, CDR2 FQNEAQ (reference sequence). CDR3 nucleotides: TGTGCCAGCAGCACCTCAGCGGGGAGCTCCTACGAGCAGTACTTC. It translates to CASSTSAGSSYEQYF.

The genes are TRBV5-1 and TRBJ2-3; D gene ambiguous. This CDR3 is 14 amino acids long. Trimming took off 1 base at V and 2 bases at J, with 8 bases between the two ends. Germline V CDR1 and CDR2: SGHRS, YFSETQ. DNA of the CDR3: TGCGCCAGCAGCTTGTTACAGACCACAGATACGCAGTATTTT. Amino acids: CASSLLQTTDTQYF.

V gene TRBV15 combines with J gene TRBJ2-7, with D possibly matching TRBD2 (6 bases). Trimming cost V 0 bases and J 7 bases, with 19 bases left between them. Per the germline V gene, CDR1 is LNHNV and CDR2 is YYDKDF (reference sequence). This CDR3 is 16 amino acids long. CDR3 loop: CATSRDRGTGVGEQYF. CDR3 bases: TGTGCCACCAGCAGAGATCGAGGGACGGGGGTAGGGGAGCAGTACTTC.

V is TRBV11-2 and J is TRBJ2-4; D might be TRBD1 (6 bases). This CDR3 has 17 residues. V lost 1 base and J 0 bases, leaving 13 bases between the germline ends. Germline assignment: CDR1 SGHAT and CDR2 FQNNGV. The CDR3 DNA is TGTGCCAGCAGCTTAGGGACAGACAGACTAGCCAAAAACATTCAGTACTTC. Amino acid sequence: CASSLGTDRLAKNIQYF.

V usage is TRBV28 and J usage is TRBJ2-7; 10 nucleotides match TRBD1. Trimming removed 6 bases from V and 3 bases from J; junction bases left unmatched: 2. The CDR3 has 13 residues. The germline CDR1 and CDR2 sequences are MDHEN and SYDVKM. The CDR3 loop is CASRTGGLYEQYF. CDR3 DNA: TGTGCCAGCAGGACAGGGGGCCTCTACGAGCAGTACTTC.

The rearrangement joins TRBV27 to TRBJ2-7; tentatively, D is TRBD2 (6 bases). The CDR3 loop spans 12 amino acids. Germline CDR1 and CDR2: MNHEY and SMNVEV (reference sequence). V gave up 5 bases and J gave up 7 bases, with 12 bases separating them. The chain's CDR3 is CASSRTTGEQYF. For the CDR3, the DNA is TGTGCCAGCAGTCGGACTACCGGGGAGCAGTACTTC.

This chain links TRBV5-6 with TRBJ1-2, with 8 positions matching TRBD1. CDR3 size: 15 residues. Germline V gene data show CDR1 as SGHDT and CDR2 as YYEEEE. J lost 4 bases, V lost 2 bases, and 7 bases had no gene match. The CDR3 here is CASSFGTGGVYGYTF. The CDR3 nucleotides are TGTGCCAGCAGCTTCGGTACAGGGGGGGTCTATGGCTACACCTTC.

The V call is TRBV7-8, the J call TRBJ1-1, with 9 bases aligning to TRBD1. Germline loops: CDR1 SGHVS, CDR2 FQNEAQ. With V trimmed by 3 bases and J by 4 bases, 3 bases remained unmatched. The CDR3 has 14 amino acids. Here the CDR3 reads CASSFSGQGTEAFF. Written as DNA, the CDR3 is TGTGCCAGCAGCTTCTCGGGACAGGGCACTGAAGCTTTCTTT.

The chain has TRBV28 and TRBJ2-1; D is possibly TRBD2 (6 bases). The CDR3 runs 14 residues. Germline CDR1 MDHEN, CDR2 SYDVKM. Trimming cost V 5 bases and J 3 bases, with 11 bases left between them. The CDR3 DNA is TGTGCCAGCAGTGTTTCGGGGGACTACAATGAGCAGTTCTTC. Its protein is CASSVSGDYNEQFF.

The V gene is TRBV24-1, the J gene TRBJ1-2; tentatively, D is TRBD1 (6 bases). The CDR3 has 13 amino acids. Trimming stripped 4 bases from V and 8 bases from J, with 13 bases between. Per the germline V gene, CDR1 is KGHDR and CDR2 is SFDVKD. The CDR3 is CATSESGHRGYTF. CDR3 bases: TGTGCCACCAGTGAGTCGGGACACCGGGGCTACACCTTC.

The chain combines TRBV28 with TRBJ2-1; a weak D match, TRBD2 (6 bases). CDR3 length: 13 residues. Germline V gene data show CDR1 as MDHEN and CDR2 as SYDVKM. The CDR3 protein is CVVREAIRNEQFF. The CDR3 DNA reads as TGTGTCGTCAGGGAGGCGATTAGGAATGAGCAGTTCTTC.

The chain joins TRBV5-1 to TRBJ2-1, with D tentatively TRBD2 (6 bases). The CDR3 runs to 16 residues. Germline lookup yields CDR1 SGHRS and CDR2 YFSETQ. V lost 4 bases and J lost 4, with 18 bases in between. The CDR3 sequence: CASSDQAGTLYNEQFF. The CDR3 DNA follows: TGCGCCAGCAGCGACCAGGCGGGGACCCTATACAATGAGCAGTTCTTC.

The V call is TRBV11-1, the J call TRBJ1-1; TRBD1 might be the D (6 bases). The CDR3 runs 16 residues. Trimming cost V 4 bases and J 0 bases, with 15 bases left between them. The germline CDR1 and CDR2 sequences are SGHAT and FQDESV (reference sequence). The chain's CDR3 is CASSSVRQAVNTEAFF. CDR3 in DNA: TGTGCCAGCAGCTCCGTTCGACAGGCCGTGAACACTGAAGCTTTCTTT.

This clone was seen more than once but under ten times. The V and J genes are TRBV30 and TRBJ2-3; 13 positions match TRBD2. Germline CDR1 GTSNPN, CDR2 SVGIG (reference sequence). The CDR3 spans 21 residues. V lost 1 base and J lost 4; bases outside the gene matches: 20. Written as DNA, the CDR3 is TGTGCCTGGAGTGACCTCCGGACTAGCGGGGGAGCCGACAAAGTTTCAGATACGCAGTATTTT. Translating it yields CAWSDLRTSGGADKVSDTQYF.

The CDR3 sequence is CASSKAPGQRNQPQHF. CDR3 nucleotide sequence: TGTGCCAGCAGCAAAGCGCCGGGACAGAGGAATCAGCCCCAGCATTTT. The rearrangement uses TRBV21-1 and TRBJ1-5; the D segment call TRBD1 is taken from the table without a DNA check. TRBV21-1 is a pseudogene segment. The CDR3 sequence is 16 residues long.

J is TRBJ1-4 and V is TRBV6-5; TRBD1 matches at 8 bases. The V gene's germline CDR1 is MNHEY and CDR2 SVGAGI. J gave up 8 bases and V 6 bases, and 5 bases lay outside the gene matches. This CDR3 has 13 residues. CDR3 nucleotides: TGTGCCAGCAGGAACAGGGGGGGCGAAAAACTGTTTTTT. Its protein product is CASRNRGGEKLFF.

There are a few counts of this clone. V and J are TRBV5-1 and TRBJ1-2; 9 nucleotides align to TRBD1. CDR3 length equals 16 residues. With V trimmed by 3 bases and J by 4 bases, 10 bases remained unmatched. From germline, CDR1 is SGHRS and CDR2 YFSETQ. The CDR3 here is CASSSGTGNSIYGYTF. Here the CDR3 DNA reads TGCGCCAGCAGCTCGGGGACAGGGAATAGTATCTATGGCTACACCTTC.